This T cell receptor (beta chain) stems from a study of early stage breast cancer tumors. Study conclusions and caveats: Tumors had roughly 2.5-fold higher T cell density and higher clonality than adjacent normal breast tissue.

This table comes from immunoSEQ multiplex PCR, and its TCRdb copy is limited to in-frame clones, with some not included. The sample yields tens of thousands of clones, about 90% seen once. Looked up from germline, CDR1 is SGHDT and CDR2 is YYEEEE. J was trimmed by 2 bases and V by 4 bases; bases with no gene match: 7. There are 15 residues in the CDR3. A remark on this clone: Antigen unknown.

The sequence came from a person aged 70 to 85 with breast cancer. The specimen sequenced was blood. V gene TRBV5-6 combines with J gene TRBJ2-3, with 7 bases that match TRBD2. In DNA, the CDR3 is TGTGCCAGCAGCAAAGCGGGGTTTCTCACAGATACGCAGTATTTT. Protein sequence: CASSKAGFLTDTQYF.